This T cell receptor (beta chain) was recorded in a study of blood T cells in healthy people across ages. Findings and caveats of the study: It was not possible, with unsorted PBMCs, to conclusively compare naive and antigen-experienced cells.

This clonotype occurred many times. What it recognizes is unknown. Using a J-beta primer mix together with a sample-barcoded 5' primer, a second PCR was run for about 6 to 12 cycles. Sequencing of every sample gave 3 million or more CDR3-containing paired-end reads. In TCRdb, the 5' RACE reads were re-called with MiXCR into one record per CDR3 protein. Of about 930,000 distinct CDR3 sequences listed, about 27% were seen once; the top ten hold roughly 10%. The trim removed 4 bases at V and 1 base at J, leaving 5 bases unmatched. The CDR3 contains 16 residues. Germline V gene sequence: CDR1 SQVTM, CDR2 ANQGSEA. This same sample was also part of a study on T cells of mothers and their children. Per that study: Thymic selection molds TCR recombination output in a comparable way in related and unrelated pairs.

The TCR originated in a woman in her thirties or forties in good health. Sequencing was performed on blood. The chain combines TRBV29-1 with TRBJ2-1; 12 bases agree with TRBD2. The CDR3 region is CSVGGLAGGSYNEQFF. Here the CDR3 DNA reads TGCAGCGTTGGGGGGCTAGCGGGGGGGTCCTACAATGAGCAGTTCTTC.